This T cell receptor (beta chain) was sequenced for a study of T cells expressing NK-cell markers (dated by TCRdb to 2020 to 2022). Notes on the research overall: TCR beta-chain repertoires were profiled in sorted CD3+CD56+NKG2C+, CD3+CD56+NKG2C- and CD3+CD56-NKG2C+ T-cell subsets from roughly eight donors. Among the eight sequenced donors, seven were HCMV-seropositive and one was HCMV-seronegative. Randomly selected healthy volunteers, three men and five women, were used as the eight sequenced donors. Sequencing of the libraries produced 2 x 150 bp reads on Illumina HiSeq 2000/2500, MiSeq or NextSeq.

Sequencing took place on an Illumina HiSeq 2000. TCR beta cDNA libraries were made by 5'RACE template switching that added a universal primer site and unique molecular identifiers. Priming for cDNA synthesis came from the TCR beta constant segment, and two successive PCR amplification steps followed. The original methods were these. MIGEC was used to demultiplex reads and group reads by UMI, and MiTCR was used to assemble and quantify clonotypes. Only TCR cDNA sequences supported by at least two reads were kept to exclude erroneous sequences. Downstream repertoire analysis used the tcR package, and clonotypes were matched across fractions by CDR3 nucleotide sequence plus V segment. VDJmatch was used to annotate antigen specificity against VDJdb, with one amino acid substitution in CDR3 permitted. TCRdb reprocessed the reads and lists each CDR3 protein sequence as a single entry, with no DNA. TCRdb's processing, not the study's, gives the V and J calls here. The sample's own table lists some 450,000 distinct CDR3 sequences. 7.3% of the sample comes from the top ten.

With regard to this clonotype: No antigen is known for it.

Broad study findings and their caveats: Those dominant clonotypes were again the most abundant among CD3+CD56-NKG2C+ cells in four donors, at roughly 25-65%. It remained unclear whether the expanded NKG2C-expressing T cell clones were specific for HCMV antigens. In six donors, the dominant CD3+CD56+NKG2C+ clonotypes ranked among the top 10 CD8+ clonotypes, making up roughly 1.0-7.0% of CD8+ T cells.

The CDR3 holds 17 amino acids from the cysteine to the phenylalanine. The protein alone is recorded here. HCMV-specific IgG was detected in serum with a commercial ELISA kit to determine HCMV serostatus. Ficoll density gradient centrifugation was used to isolate peripheral blood mononuclear cells from blood. Material: blood T cells: a sorted CD56 or NKG2C T cell subset, CD4+ or CD8+ T cells, or bulk PBMC T cells (not recorded which). The sequence was collected from a woman aged 18-70 years in good health. The chain links TRBV12-3 or TRBV12-4 with TRBJ1-1; TCRdb outputs TRBD1, but without DNA this stays unchecked. The CDR3 protein is CASSFYPRAGANTEAFF.